The present TCR beta chain was sequenced within a study of T cell responses to AZD1222 COVID-19 vaccine (dated by TCRdb to about 2021). With regard to the full study: AZD1222 recipients whose second dose came at about 4 weeks and those whose second dose came at about 12 weeks were combined into one group, since spike-specific TCR depth and breadth did not differ between the two schedules. TCR sequencing covered fewer than 250 trial participants: approximately 200 given two doses of AZD1222 and 26 given two doses of MenACWY control vaccine. Trial participants were enrolled into age subgroups of 18-55, 56-69 and 70-plus years, which contained approximately 150, 28 and 58 TCR-sequenced participants, respectively.

The study at large found these results: Most participants were white British and females outnumbered males, and the authors suggested that clonal diversity may have been underestimated. Because no day 14 peak-response samples were available, repertoires were characterized only after the peak T cell response. Nearly half of unique spike-specific TCRs reportedly recognized epitopes outside regions mutated in the B.1.351 and B.1.1.7 variants. Vaccine-associated CD4 TCRs spanned the whole spike protein, with dominant responses in regions 160-218 and 743-854. The 56-69-year group was small, and its depth increase did not reach significance, likely because of low power. After two AZD1222 doses, both the breadth and the depth of spike-specific TCRs were significantly higher than at day 0 and than in MenACWY recipients. Conclusions about previously exposed vaccinees are limited, since just five or six AZD1222 recipients were seropositive for SARS-CoV-2 at baseline.

Remarks on this clone: Its antigen remains unidentified. No per-base quality is available; no much larger clone lies one base away.

For this chain, trimming is 7 bases at the V end and 1 base at the J end, and the number of junction bases without a gene match is 3. From a lookup of the germline V gene, CDR1 and CDR2 are MNHEY and SVGAGI. The CDR3 sequence holds 14 residues, the cysteine and phenylalanine included. Only the CDR3 DNA stays, 42 bases, in frame from base 1. The intended sense of this specimen's time point label: baseline before first vaccination. Samples from vaccinated people were obtained from the UK trials COV001 and COV002, which included a single-blind randomized controlled phase 2/3 trial of AZD1222 (ChAdOx1 nCoV-19) in healthy adults. For TCRbeta chain sequencing, PBMC samples from trial participants were taken at day 0 and at day 28 after the second dose. The CDR3 regions of human TCRbeta chains were analyzed by immunosequencing. As for the authors' bioinformatics: TCRs in the repertoires were matched against a reference library of SARS-CoV-2-specific TCRs that had been generated with the MIRA antigen-specificity platform. Breadth was defined as the fraction of unique TCRs that were SARS-CoV-2-associated, and depth was defined as the fraction of total T cells that were SARS-CoV-2-associated. Using the MIRA data, each spike-specific TCR was assigned both to the spike region to which the TCR was reactive and to a CD4 or CD8 class. Log10-transformed breadth and depth values were compared by one-way ANOVA with Sidak's multiple comparisons tests. TCRdb took over this immuneACCESS table, retaining in-frame rearrangements with V and J assigned. Such tables are incomplete; in checked studies, under half of the missing clones stem from an unresolved V gene, and the remainder is unexplained. V and J calls and clone size come straight from that table; D and trimming were deduced from the DNA. Within this sample are around 92,000 clones, with about 90% of them counted one time only. The ten most abundant clones make up roughly 7.5% of the sample.

The TCR was taken from an adult in good health. Sequenced here: peripheral blood, sampled on day 0 of AZD1222 vaccination. In this chain, TRBV6-5 is recombined with TRBJ2-1; 8 of the junction bases match TRBD1. The base sequence is TGTGCCAGCACCCGGGACAGGTCCTACAATGAGCAGTTCTTC. It translates to CASTRDRSYNEQFF.